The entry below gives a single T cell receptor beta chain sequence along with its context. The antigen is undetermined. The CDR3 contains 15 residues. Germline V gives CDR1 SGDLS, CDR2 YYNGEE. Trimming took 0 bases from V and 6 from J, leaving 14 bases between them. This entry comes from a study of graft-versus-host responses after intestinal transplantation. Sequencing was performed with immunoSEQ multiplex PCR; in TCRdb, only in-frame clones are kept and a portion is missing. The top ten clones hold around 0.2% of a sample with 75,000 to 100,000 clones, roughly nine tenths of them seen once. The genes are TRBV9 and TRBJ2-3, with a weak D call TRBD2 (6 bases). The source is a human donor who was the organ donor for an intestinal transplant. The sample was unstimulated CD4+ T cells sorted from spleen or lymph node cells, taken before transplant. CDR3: CASSVGRGPRDTQYF. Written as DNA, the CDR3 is TGTGCCAGCAGCGTAGGGCGGGGCCCAAGGGATACGCAGTATTTT.